This T cell receptor beta chain was identified in a study of blood T cell repertoires in COVID-19. Study information: Some COVID-19 samples were acute and others convalescent; all came from the United States, Italy and Spain. The analysed material was cDNA or gDNA that came from T cells, B-cell-depleted T cells, or PBMCs.

TCRdb's table, derived via immunoSEQ multiplex PCR, lists solely in-frame clones and lacks some. The table lists some 240,000 clones, around nine tenths of them singletons. Germline assignment: CDR1 SGHVS and CDR2 FQNEAQ. V shed 5 bases, J shed 4 bases, and the junction held 4 bases outside the gene matches. CDR3 length equals 14 residues. The sequence was obtained from a woman aged 40 to 50 who had been exposed to COVID-19. Sequenced input: PBMCs or T cells enriched from blood (not recorded which). The rearrangement uses TRBV7-8 and TRBJ1-2; TRBD1 matches at 10 bases. The chain's CDR3 is CASSRTGGSYGYTF. The CDR3 nucleotides read TGTGCCAGCAGCCGGACAGGGGGTTCCTATGGCTACACCTTC.